In this sample, the clone carrying this TCR beta chain turned up a few times. Its matching antigen is unknown. Both TRBC1 and TRBC2 were covered by a beta constant-region primer of two equimolar oligonucleotides. Ligated cDNA was amplified by four rounds of PCR with nested alpha and beta constant-region primers and SP2. Ligation attached a single-stranded oligonucleotide with a 12-nucleotide UMI and the SP2 primer to the cDNA 3' end. TCRdb itself ran the UMI-ligation and nested PCR reads through MiXCR, one entry per CDR3 protein. The table lists about 120,000 distinct CDR3 sequences, around 35% of them singletons. The germline gives CDR1 MNHEY, CDR2 SVGEGT. This CDR3 has 14 residues. Trimming took off 5 bases at V and 6 bases at J, with 14 bases between the two ends. This sample was included in a study of naive and memory T cell subsets. Findings and caveats of the study: The power law exponent of TCR abundance differed between naive and memory cells.

The sequence was obtained from a human donor in good health. Sequenced material: central memory CD4+ T cells from blood. V usage is TRBV6-2 or TRBV6-3 and J usage is TRBJ2-4; perhaps TRBD2 as D (5 bases). The DNA for the CDR3 is TGTGCCAGCAGTAGAGTAGCCGGAGGAAACATTCAGTACTTC. This codes for CASSRVAGGNIQYF.